The sample holds many counts of the clone carrying this T cell receptor (beta chain). This record comes from a study of T cell repertoires in cytomegalovirus infection. CDR1 is SGHAT, CDR2 FQDESV, per germline (reference sequence). Between the trimmed V and J ends, which lost 1 base and 1 base, there was a span of 7 bases. This CDR3 is 14 amino acids long. One entry per CDR3 protein, called by TCRdb with MiXCR from the reads. The sample shows approximately 71,000 distinct CDR3 sequences, 3% to 4% of them seen only once. J is TRBJ2-5 and V is TRBV11-1; D call uncertain. Sequencing used PBMCs. This TCR was recovered from a human donor in good health (CMV status not recorded). Some clones in this sample may be carry-over from other donors' samples. CDR3: CASSLEQPQETQYF. In DNA form, the CDR3 reads TGTGCCAGCAGCTTAGAACAGCCCCAAGAGACCCAGTACTTC.